The present T cell receptor beta chain was sequenced within a study of radiation and T cells in renal cell carcinoma. Repertoires were generated with immunoSEQ multiplex PCR, while TCRdb's copy carries only in-frame clones and drops some. The profile covers some 60,000 clones, with around three quarters appearing a single time and about 6.8% taken by the ten largest. Time point noted: blood 2 weeks post-SBRT. The sample's treatment: 15 Gy SBRT to primary tumor, nephrectomy 4 weeks later. CDR3 length equals 13 residues. Per the germline V gene, CDR1 is SGHVS and CDR2 is FQNEAQ. Trimming removed 3 bases from V and 6 bases from J, with 11 bases in between.

This sequence joins TRBV7-8 and TRBJ1-1, with D unresolved. This material consisted of blood, taken from a patient whose treatment included radiotherapy and nephrectomy. The source is a man between 60 and 75 years old with renal cell carcinoma. The CDR3 loop reads CASSLSRESEAFF. The DNA for the CDR3 is TGTGCCAGCAGCTTGAGCCGGGAATCTGAAGCTTTCTTT.